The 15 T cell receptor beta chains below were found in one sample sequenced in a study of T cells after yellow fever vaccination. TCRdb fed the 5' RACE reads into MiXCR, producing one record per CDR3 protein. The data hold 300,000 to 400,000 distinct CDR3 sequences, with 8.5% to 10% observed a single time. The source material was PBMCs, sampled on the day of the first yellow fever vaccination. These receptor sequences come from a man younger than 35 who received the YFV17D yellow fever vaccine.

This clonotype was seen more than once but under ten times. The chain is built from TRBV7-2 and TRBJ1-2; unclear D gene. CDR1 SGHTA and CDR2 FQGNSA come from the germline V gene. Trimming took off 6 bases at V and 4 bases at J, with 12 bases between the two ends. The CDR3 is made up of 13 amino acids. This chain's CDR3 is CASSRRDFYGYTF. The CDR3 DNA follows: TGTGCCAGCAGTAGAAGGGATTTCTATGGCTACACCTTC.

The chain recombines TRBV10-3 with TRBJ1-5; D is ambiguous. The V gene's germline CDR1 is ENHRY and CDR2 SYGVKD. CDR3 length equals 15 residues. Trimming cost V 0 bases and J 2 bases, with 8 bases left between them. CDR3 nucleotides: TGTGCCATCAGTGAGTCGGGGTTTCGCAATCAGCCCCAGCATTTT. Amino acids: CAISESGFRNQPQHF.

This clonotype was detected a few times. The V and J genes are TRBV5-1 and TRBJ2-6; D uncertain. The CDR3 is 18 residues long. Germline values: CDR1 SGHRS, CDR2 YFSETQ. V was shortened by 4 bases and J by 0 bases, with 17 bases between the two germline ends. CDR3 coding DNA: TGCGCCAGCAGCCCCAGGACGGCCTCCGCCTCTGGGGCCAACGTCCTGACTTTC. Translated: CASSPRTASASGANVLTF.

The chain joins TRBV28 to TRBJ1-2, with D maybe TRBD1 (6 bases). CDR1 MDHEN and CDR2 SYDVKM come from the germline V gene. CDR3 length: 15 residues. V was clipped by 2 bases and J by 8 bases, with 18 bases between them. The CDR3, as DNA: TGTGCCAGCAGTTTAAGCGGCAGGGAACAGGGAGGCTACACCTTC. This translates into CASSLSGREQGGYTF.

The CDR3 DNA follows: TGTGCCAGCAGCTTGACTTCGGGACTCCGAGTGACGCAGTATTTT. Translated: CASSLTSGLRVTQYF. The V and J genes are TRBV5-4 and TRBJ2-3, with TRBD2 as a possible D gene (6 bases). V dropped 1 base and J dropped 9 bases, with 18 bases sitting between them. The CDR3 covers 15 residues. Germline CDR1 and CDR2: SGHNT and YYREEE (reference sequence).

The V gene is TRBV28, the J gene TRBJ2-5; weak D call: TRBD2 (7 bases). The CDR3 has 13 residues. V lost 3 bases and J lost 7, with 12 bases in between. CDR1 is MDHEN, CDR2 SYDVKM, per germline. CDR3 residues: CASSFGGGWTQYF. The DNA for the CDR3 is TGTGCCAGCAGTTTTGGGGGGGGCTGGACCCAGTACTTC.

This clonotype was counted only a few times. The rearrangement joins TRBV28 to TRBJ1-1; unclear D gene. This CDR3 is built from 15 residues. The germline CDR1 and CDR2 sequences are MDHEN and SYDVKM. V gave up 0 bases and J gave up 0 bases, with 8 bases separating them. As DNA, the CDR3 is TGTGCCAGCAGTTTATGGGGGATATTGAACACTGAAGCTTTCTTT. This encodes CASSLWGILNTEAFF.

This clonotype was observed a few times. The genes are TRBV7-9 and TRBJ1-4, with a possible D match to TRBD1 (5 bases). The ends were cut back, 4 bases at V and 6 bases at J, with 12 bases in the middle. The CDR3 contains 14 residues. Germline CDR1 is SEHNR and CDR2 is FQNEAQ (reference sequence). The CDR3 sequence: CASSSTDGDEKLFF. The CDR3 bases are TGTGCCAGCAGCTCGACAGACGGGGATGAAAAACTGTTTTTT. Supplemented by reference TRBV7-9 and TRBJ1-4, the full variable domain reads DTGVSQNPRHKITKRGQNVTFRCDPISEHNRLYWYRQTLGQGPEFLTYFQNEAQLEKSRLLSDRFSAERPKGSFSTLEIQRTEQGDSAMYLCASSSTDGDEKLFFGSGTQLSVL.

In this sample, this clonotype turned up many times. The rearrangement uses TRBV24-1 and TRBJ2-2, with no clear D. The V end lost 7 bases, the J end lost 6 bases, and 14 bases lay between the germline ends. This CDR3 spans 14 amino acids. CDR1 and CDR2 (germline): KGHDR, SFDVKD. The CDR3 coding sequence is TGTGCCACCAGATCGGCTAGGCAGGCCGGGGAGCTGTTTTTT. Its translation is CATRSARQAGELFF.

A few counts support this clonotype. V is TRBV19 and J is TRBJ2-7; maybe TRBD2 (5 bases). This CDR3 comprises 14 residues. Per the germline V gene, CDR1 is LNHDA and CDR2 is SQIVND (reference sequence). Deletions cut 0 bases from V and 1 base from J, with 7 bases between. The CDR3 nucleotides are TGTGCCAGTAGTATAGACGGAGGTTCCTACGAGCAGTACTTC. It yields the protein CASSIDGGSYEQYF. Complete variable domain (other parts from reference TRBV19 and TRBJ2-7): DGGITQSPKYLFRKEGQNVTLSCEQNLNHDAMYWYRQDPGQGLRLIYYSQIVNDFQKGDIAEGYSVSREKKESFPLTVTSAQKNPTAFYLCASSIDGGSYEQYFGPGTRLTVT.

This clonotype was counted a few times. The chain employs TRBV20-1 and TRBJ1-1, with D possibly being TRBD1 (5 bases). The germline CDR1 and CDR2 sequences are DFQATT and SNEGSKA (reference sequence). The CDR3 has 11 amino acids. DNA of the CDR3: TGCAGGGCCGGGGGGTTTACTGAAGCTTTCTTT. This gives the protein CRAGGFTEAFF.

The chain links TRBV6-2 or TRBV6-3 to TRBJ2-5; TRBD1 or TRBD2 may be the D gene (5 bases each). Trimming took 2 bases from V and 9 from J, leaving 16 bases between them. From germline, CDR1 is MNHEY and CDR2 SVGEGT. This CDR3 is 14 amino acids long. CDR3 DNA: TGTGCCAGCAGTTACGCAGGGACGGTACATTCCCAGTACTTC. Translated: CASSYAGTVHSQYF.

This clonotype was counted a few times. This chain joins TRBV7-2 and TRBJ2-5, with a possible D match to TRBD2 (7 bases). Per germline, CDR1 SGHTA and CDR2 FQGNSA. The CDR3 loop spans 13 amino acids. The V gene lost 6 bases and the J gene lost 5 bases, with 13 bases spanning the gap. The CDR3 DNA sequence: TGTGCCAGCAGACCTGGGGGGGCGGAGACCCAGTACTTC. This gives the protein CASRPGGAETQYF.

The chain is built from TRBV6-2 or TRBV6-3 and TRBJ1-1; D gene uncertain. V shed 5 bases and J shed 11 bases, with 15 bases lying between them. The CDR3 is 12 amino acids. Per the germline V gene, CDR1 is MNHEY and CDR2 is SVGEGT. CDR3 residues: CASSQAPSAAFF. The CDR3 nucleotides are TGTGCCAGCAGTCAGGCCCCATCCGCCGCTTTCTTT.

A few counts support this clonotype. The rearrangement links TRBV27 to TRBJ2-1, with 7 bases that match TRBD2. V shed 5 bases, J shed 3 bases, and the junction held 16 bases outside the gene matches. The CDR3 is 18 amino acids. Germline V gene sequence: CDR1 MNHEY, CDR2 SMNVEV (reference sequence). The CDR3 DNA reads TGTGCCAGCAGTCCCCAGGCTGTCGGGGGGTCCTTCTACAATGAGCAGTTCTTC. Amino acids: CASSPQAVGGSFYNEQFF.